A selection of T cell receptor beta chains follows, all from one sample in a study of T-cell memory formation after mild COVID-19. Each CDR3 protein is one row after TCRdb ran MiXCR on the 5' RACE reads. The repertoire holds some 440,000 distinct CDR3 sequences, with about 23% as singletons. Sequencing input: PBMCs or a T cell subset sorted from them (not recorded which). The receptors were sampled from an adult woman who had mild COVID-19 (a few samples of this study predate the infection). Cell type and time point are not known. Each CDR3 is given with its conserved first and last residue. Each record gives: clone size, D gene, J gene, V gene, CDR3 DNA, CDR3 protein. A D gene is named only where the DNA matches it firmly. A row's size may be missing; if present it is once, few, many or a size class.

size: -; D: -; J: TRBJ2-3; V: TRBV7-2; DNA: TGTGCCAGAAGCTTAGGTACACATAGAGATACGCAGTATTTT; CDR3: CARSLGTHRDTQYF
size: -; D: -; J: TRBJ1-1; V: TRBV20-1; DNA: TGCCGGGGCCAGAACACTGAAGCTTTCTTT; CDR3: CRGQNTEAFF
size: -; D: -; J: TRBJ1-1; V: TRBV6-1; DNA: TGTGCCAGCATTTCCGTAGTGCAGGGGAACACTGAAGCTTTCTTT; CDR3: CASISVVQGNTEAFF
size: -; D: TRBD2; J: TRBJ2-7; V: TRBV3-1; DNA: TGTGCCAGCAGCCAAGGACGACCGGGACTAGCGGGCACGAGCTCCTACGAGCAGTACTTC; CDR3: CASSQGRPGLAGTSSYEQYF
size: -; D: TRBD2; J: TRBJ2-3; V: TRBV27; DNA: TGTGCCAGCAGTTCCGACGGGACTAGCGGGGGGACAGATACGCAGTATTTT; CDR3: CASSSDGTSGGTDTQYF
size: -; D: TRBD1; J: TRBJ2-3; V: TRBV7-3; DNA: TGTGCCAGCAGCACACAGGGGTCAGATACGCAGTATTTT; CDR3: CASSTQGSDTQYF
size: -; D: -; J: TRBJ1-1; V: TRBV10-3; DNA: TGTGCCATCGGACAAACAGGGATCCCTGAAGCTTTCTTT; CDR3: CAIGQTGIPEAFF
size: -; D: -; J: TRBJ2-2; V: TRBV21-1; DNA: TGTGCCAGCAGCACCATACTAGCGGGAGGGGCGGCAAACGGGGAGCTGTTTTTT; CDR3: CASSTILAGGAANGELFF
size: few; D: -; J: TRBJ2-1; V: TRBV24-1; DNA: TGTGCCACCAGTGCCGCTAAAACCTCATACGATGAGCAGTTCTTC; CDR3: CATSAAKTSYDEQFF
size: -; D: -; J: TRBJ2-2; V: TRBV12-3/TRBV12-4; DNA: TGTGCCAGCAGTTTTGCCGGGGTTCGGCCCGGGGAGCTGTTTTTT; CDR3: CASSFAGVRPGELFF
size: many; D: -; J: TRBJ2-2; V: TRBV5-6; DNA: TGTGCCAGCAGCTTCTCAGGATACGGGGAGCTGTTTTTT; CDR3: CASSFSGYGELFF
size: few; D: -; J: TRBJ1-2; V: TRBV18; DNA: TGTGCCAGCTCACCAGAAACCGGCCGGGCCCTGGGGGGCTACACCTTC; CDR3: CASSPETGRALGGYTF
size: -; D: -; J: TRBJ2-3; V: TRBV7-8; DNA: TGTGCCAGCAAGTCCGGCAGGGCCACAGATACGCAGTATTTT; CDR3: CASKSGRATDTQYF
size: -; D: -; J: TRBJ2-1; V: TRBV20-1; DNA: TGCAGTGCTAGAGATAGGTCGGGAGCCTACTACAATGAGCAGTTCTTC; CDR3: CSARDRSGAYYNEQFF
size: few; D: -; J: TRBJ2-7; V: TRBV24-1; DNA: TGTGCCACCAGTGACCCACAGGAGCCCAATGCCTACGAGCAGTACTTC; CDR3: CATSDPQEPNAYEQYF
size: few; D: -; J: TRBJ1-1; V: TRBV15; DNA: TGTGCCACCAGCGGGGCCCGTCGGACAGCGAACACTGAAGCTTTCTTT; CDR3: CATSGARRTANTEAFF
size: few; D: -; J: TRBJ2-1; V: TRBV7-9; DNA: TGTGCCAGCGGGCCTCTGCCCGGGACAAGTTCCACCGATAGCTACAATGAGCAGTTCTTC; CDR3: CASGPLPGTSSTDSYNEQFF
size: -; D: TRBD1; J: TRBJ2-1; V: TRBV7-3; DNA: TGTGCCAGCAGCTTAGGGGACAGGCTCTACAATGAGCAGTTCTTC; CDR3: CASSLGDRLYNEQFF
size: -; D: -; J: TRBJ2-5; V: TRBV7-9; DNA: TGTGCCAGCAGCCCCTGGGGGGTGAACCAAGAGACCCAGTACTTC; CDR3: CASSPWGVNQETQYF
size: -; D: TRBD2; J: TRBJ2-1; V: TRBV9; DNA: TGTGCCAGCAGCTCCCGAACCCGGACTAGCGGCGAATACAATGAGCAGTTCTTC; CDR3: CASSSRTRTSGEYNEQFF
size: -; D: TRBD1; J: TRBJ2-7; V: TRBV12-3/TRBV12-4; DNA: TGTGCCAGCAGTCCCAGACAGGGTTTCTACGAGCAGTACTTC; CDR3: CASSPRQGFYEQYF
size: few; D: -; J: TRBJ2-4; V: TRBV5-1; DNA: TGCGCCAGCAGCCGGGGGCCCGGGGACATTCAGTACTTC; CDR3: CASSRGPGDIQYF
size: few; D: TRBD1; J: TRBJ2-7; V: TRBV3-1; DNA: TGTGCCAGCAGCAAGGACAGGGCGAGCTACGAGCAGTACTTC; CDR3: CASSKDRASYEQYF
size: few; D: -; J: TRBJ2-5; V: TRBV5-1; DNA: TGCGCCAGCAGCACGGGACTGAACCAAGAGACCCAGTACTTC; CDR3: CASSTGLNQETQYF
size: many; D: -; J: TRBJ2-1; V: TRBV5-1; DNA: TGCGCCAGCAGCTTGGGTCAGGGTAGTAATGAGCAGTTCTTC; CDR3: CASSLGQGSNEQFF
size: -; D: -; J: TRBJ1-5; V: TRBV6-5; DNA: TGTGCCACCAGGAGGCGGGAGCGTAGCAATCAGCCCCAGCATTTT; CDR3: CATRRRERSNQPQHF
size: -; D: TRBD2; J: TRBJ2-5; V: TRBV29-1; DNA: TGCAGCGTCGAAGTAGCGGGAGGGCCAGAGACCCAGTACTTC; CDR3: CSVEVAGGPETQYF
size: few; D: -; J: TRBJ2-1; V: TRBV5-6; DNA: TGTGCCAGCAGCTTGTACGCCGGCGCGCAGTTCTTC; CDR3: CASSLYAGAQFF
size: -; D: -; J: TRBJ2-3; V: TRBV20-1; DNA: TGCAGTGCTAGAGAACGACCAGATACGCAGTATTTT; CDR3: CSARERPDTQYF
size: -; D: -; J: TRBJ2-1; V: TRBV12-5; DNA: TGTGCTAGTGGCTTGAGTCAGATCCATGAGCAGTTCTTC; CDR3: CASGLSQIHEQFF
size: -; D: -; J: TRBJ2-5; V: TRBV12-3/TRBV12-4; DNA: TGTGCCAGCACCCCCCGGAAGCGCGGATTGGAGACCCAGTACTTC; CDR3: CASTPRKRGLETQYF
size: -; D: -; J: TRBJ1-1; V: TRBV7-3; DNA: TGTGCCAGCAGCTTCGGGGTCGGCTCTGAAGCTTTCTTT; CDR3: CASSFGVGSEAFF
size: -; D: -; J: TRBJ1-1; V: TRBV6-4; DNA: TGTGCCAGCAGTCGTGGAGGGGCAACCCCGAACACTGAAGCTTTCTTT; CDR3: CASSRGGATPNTEAFF
size: -; D: TRBD2; J: TRBJ2-5; V: TRBV7-6; DNA: TGTGCCAGCAGCTTAGGCCTAGCGGGGGGGCATGAGACCCAGTACTTC; CDR3: CASSLGLAGGHETQYF
size: few; D: -; J: TRBJ2-5; V: TRBV7-9; DNA: TGTGCCAGCAGCCCGACCTGGCAGCGGGAGACCCAGTACTTC; CDR3: CASSPTWQRETQYF
size: -; D: -; J: TRBJ1-1; V: TRBV18; DNA: TGTGCCAGCTCACCAGTTGGGCAGGGTGAAGCTTTCTTT; CDR3: CASSPVGQGEAFF
size: -; D: TRBD1; J: TRBJ2-5; V: TRBV7-3; DNA: TGTGCCAGCAGCCATGGACAGGGCCAAGAGACCCAGTACTTC; CDR3: CASSHGQGQETQYF
size: few; D: -; J: TRBJ2-5; V: TRBV15; DNA: TGTGCCACCAGGGTCGATGGGACCCAGTACTTC; CDR3: CATRVDGTQYF
size: -; D: -; J: TRBJ2-1; V: TRBV24-1; DNA: TGTGCCACCAGTGAAGGGGGGACTCGGTTCAATGAGCAGTTCTTC; CDR3: CATSEGGTRFNEQFF
size: -; D: -; J: TRBJ1-3; V: TRBV7-2; DNA: TGTGCCAGCAGCTTAACCCCCGGTAGAAACACCATATATTTT; CDR3: CASSLTPGRNTIYF
size: few; D: TRBD2; J: TRBJ2-7; V: TRBV6-2/TRBV6-3; DNA: TGTGCCAGCAGTCCCTTGACGGGAGGGACCTACGAGCAGTACTTC; CDR3: CASSPLTGGTYEQYF
size: -; D: TRBD1; J: TRBJ1-2; V: TRBV7-8; DNA: TGTGCCAGCAGCTTAGATCCGGGACAGGGGAACTATGGCTACACCTTC; CDR3: CASSLDPGQGNYGYTF
size: few; D: -; J: TRBJ2-7; V: TRBV21-1; DNA: TGTGCCAGCTGCCGAAACCCTAAGGGGCTCGAGCAGTACTTC; CDR3: CASCRNPKGLEQYF
size: -; D: -; J: TRBJ2-7; V: TRBV4-1; DNA: TGCGCCAGCAGCCAAGATTGGAAGTGGTCCCCTACCTACGAGCAGTACTTC; CDR3: CASSQDWKWSPTYEQYF
size: -; D: -; J: TRBJ2-6; V: TRBV20-1; DNA: TGCAGTGCTAGGGACTTTCTGCGATCTGGGGCCAACGTCCTGACTTTC; CDR3: CSARDFLRSGANVLTF
size: -; D: -; J: TRBJ1-5; V: TRBV19; DNA: TGTGCCAGTAGTATGGGGGTAAATCAGCCCCAGCATTTT; CDR3: CASSMGVNQPQHF
size: -; D: TRBD1; J: TRBJ1-5; V: TRBV4-2; DNA: TGTGCCAGCAGCCAAGTACAGGGGGGCAATCAGCCCCAGCATTTT; CDR3: CASSQVQGGNQPQHF
size: -; D: TRBD2; J: TRBJ2-2; V: TRBV5-1; DNA: TGCGCCAGCAGACCCGGGACTAGCGGAGACACCGGGGAGCTGTTTTTT; CDR3: CASRPGTSGDTGELFF
size: -; D: -; J: TRBJ1-3; V: TRBV7-6; DNA: TGTGCCAGCAGCCCCGGGACGACCTCTGGAAACACCATATATTTT; CDR3: CASSPGTTSGNTIYF
size: -; D: -; J: TRBJ2-7; V: TRBV15; DNA: TGTGCCACCAGCAGAGATCTTGGGACTCTGACGGGTGAGCAGTACTTC; CDR3: CATSRDLGTLTGEQYF
size: -; D: -; J: TRBJ1-5; V: TRBV10-3; DNA: TGTGCCATCAGTGAGCACAGTAATCAGCCCCAGCATTTT; CDR3: CAISEHSNQPQHF
size: -; D: TRBD2; J: TRBJ2-1; V: TRBV12-3/TRBV12-4; DNA: TGTGCCAGCAGCCAAGGACTAGCCGTACTCAATGAGCAGTTCTTC; CDR3: CASSQGLAVLNEQFF
size: -; D: -; J: TRBJ2-4; V: TRBV29-1; DNA: TGCAGCGTCGCCGTCAGAAACATTCAGTACTTC; CDR3: CSVAVRNIQYF